A selection of T cell receptor beta chains follows, all from one sample in a study of blood T cell repertoires in COVID-19. Sequencing used immunoSEQ multiplex PCR; TCRdb keeps in-frame clones, though not all of them. The sample has around 80,000 clones, roughly 82% seen once. The sequencing input was peripheral blood. These receptor sequences come from an elderly man with acute or convalescent COVID-19. Both conserved end residues are part of each CDR3. A D gene is named only where the DNA matches it firmly. The listing skips clone size in some rows; elsewhere it reads once, few, many or a size class.

TRBJ1-6	TRBD1	TRBV19	NA	TGTGCCAGTAGTGTCTCCGGGACAGGGCTTAGCTCCTATAATTCACCCCTCCACTTT	CASSVSGTGLSSYNSPLHF
TRBJ2-1	TRBD1	TRBV4-1	few	TGCGCCAGCAGCCAAGGGGGACAGGAGTACAATGAGCAGTTCTTC	CASSQGGQEYNEQFF
TRBJ1-2	NA	TRBV21-1	NA	TGTGCCAGCAGCAAATTGGGCAGGGTTGCTGGCTACACCTTC	CASSKLGRVAGYTF
TRBJ2-7	NA	TRBV6-5	NA	TGTGCCAGCAGGCCCGACAGTTCCTATATCGACGAGCAGTACTTC	CASRPDSSYIDEQYF
TRBJ1-2	NA	TRBV19	NA	TGTGCCAGTAGTAGGGCAAAGAACTATGGCTACACCTTC	CASSRAKNYGYTF
TRBJ1-5	NA	TRBV5-1	few	TGCGCCAGCAGCTTGGGACAGTATAGCAATCAGCCCCAGCATTTT	CASSLGQYSNQPQHF
TRBJ1-5	NA	TRBV6-1	NA	TGTGCCAGCAGTGAGCTCTACAATCAGCCCCAGCATTTT	CASSELYNQPQHF
TRBJ1-1	NA	TRBV19	NA	TGTGCCAGTAGTAATAGCCGAGGGACTGGGACTGAAGCTTTCTTT	CASSNSRGTGTEAFF
TRBJ2-1	NA	TRBV4-1	NA	TGCGCCAGCAGCCAAGGGAGGGTTAGCTCCTACAATGAGCAGTTCTTC	CASSQGRVSSYNEQFF
TRBJ2-5	TRBD1	TRBV6-5	NA	TGTGCCAGCAGGCCCAGACAGGGGGCGGGTGAGACCCAGTACTTC	CASRPRQGAGETQYF
TRBJ1-4	TRBD1	TRBV5-1	few	TGCGCCAGCAGCTGGAGACAGGGGAATGAAAAACTGTTTTTT	CASSWRQGNEKLFF
TRBJ2-7	TRBD1	TRBV5-6	NA	TGTGCCAGCAGCTTGGTTATGGGACAGGGGTCGCACGAGCAGTACTTC	CASSLVMGQGSHEQYF
TRBJ1-5	TRBD1	TRBV5-5	NA	TGTGCCAGCAGCGCGGGGACAGCTCAGCCCCAGCATTTT	CASSAGTAQPQHF
TRBJ1-5	NA	TRBV7-8	NA	TGTGCCAGCAGCTCCAAGGGGAGCAATCAGCCCCAGCATTTT	CASSSKGSNQPQHF
TRBJ2-3	TRBD1	TRBV5-1	NA	TGCGCCAGCAGCCCGGGACAGGGTGGCGATACGCAGTATTTT	CASSPGQGGDTQYF
TRBJ1-1	NA	TRBV19	NA	TGTGCCAGTATTTGGCAGGGAGGGTCGGGCACTGAAGCTTTCTTT	CASIWQGGSGTEAFF
TRBJ2-7	TRBD1	TRBV5-1	NA	TGCGCCAGCAGCCTAGGACAGGGTTGGTACGAGCAGTACTTC	CASSLGQGWYEQYF
TRBJ2-2	NA	TRBV7-9	NA	TGTGCCAGCAGCTTGAAGACAGGTCGGGGAGCTGTTTTT	CASSLKTGRGAVF
TRBJ2-7	TRBD1	TRBV30	NA	TGTGCCTGGAGTGACCGGGACAGGAACTACGAGCAGTACTTC	CAWSDRDRNYEQYF
TRBJ2-7	NA	TRBV11-1	NA	TGTGCCAGCAGCTTTGACAGTTCCTACGAGCAGTACTTC	CASSFDSSYEQYF
TRBJ1-1	NA	TRBV3-1/TRBV3-2	NA	TGTGCCACATTTAAGGTGGGGAGCACTGAAGCTTTCTTT	CATFKVGSTEAFF
TRBJ2-1	NA	TRBV15	NA	TGTGCCACCAGCAGAGATGGCCAGGACAATGAGCAGTTCTTC	CATSRDGQDNEQFF
TRBJ2-1	NA	TRBV6-5	NA	TGTGCCAGCAGTAGCAGGGTTGACAATGAGCAGTTCTTC	CASSSRVDNEQFF
TRBJ2-3	TRBD2	TRBV9	NA	TGTGCCAGCAGCGTAGAGGCCCTAGCGGGGGAGGAATATTTT	CASSVEALAGEEYF
TRBJ1-6	TRBD1	TRBV7-9	few	TGTGCCAGCAGCCCCCGACAGGGGAATTCACCCCTCCACTTT	CASSPRQGNSPLHF
TRBJ1-5	NA	TRBV7-2	NA	TGTGCCAGCAGCTTTGAGTTCAATCAGCCCCAGCATTTT	CASSFEFNQPQHF
TRBJ2-7	TRBD2	TRBV4-1	NA	TGCGCCAGCAGCCCCCGGACTAGCGGGGGGGCCGAGTTCTACGAGCAGTACTTC	CASSPRTSGGAEFYEQYF